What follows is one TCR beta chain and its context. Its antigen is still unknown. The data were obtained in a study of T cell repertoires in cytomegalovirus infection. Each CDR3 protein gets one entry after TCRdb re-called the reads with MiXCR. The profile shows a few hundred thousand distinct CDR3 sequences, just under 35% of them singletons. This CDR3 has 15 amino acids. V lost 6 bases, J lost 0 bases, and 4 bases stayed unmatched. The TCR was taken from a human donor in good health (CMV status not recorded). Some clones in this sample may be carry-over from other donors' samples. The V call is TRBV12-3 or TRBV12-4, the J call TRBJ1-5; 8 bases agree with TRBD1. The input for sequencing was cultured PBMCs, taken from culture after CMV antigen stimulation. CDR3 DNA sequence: TGTGCCAGCAGCGGGACAGGTAGTAGCAATCAGCCCCAGCATTTT. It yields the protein CASSGTGSSNQPQHF.